Following are 17 T cell receptor beta chains from one sample sequenced in a study of blood T cells in healthy people across ages. A J-beta primer mix and a sample-barcoded 5' primer were used in a second PCR of roughly 7 to 12 cycles. In TCRdb, the 5' RACE reads were re-called with MiXCR into one record per CDR3 protein. This table holds under 2,000,000 distinct CDR3 sequences, around half found once. The sequencing input was blood. The receptor source for this set is a middle-aged woman in good health.

A note on this clonotype: Being one base from a much bigger clone, this may be a read error. The chain joins TRBV29-1 to TRBJ2-7; the match to TRBD1 covers 10 bases. This CDR3 comprises 13 residues. The ends lost 4 bases at V and 2 bases at J; junction bases unmatched: 2. Germline lookup yields CDR1 SQVTM and CDR2 ANQGSEA. The CDR3 is CSVVGQGAYEQYF. CDR3 nucleotide sequence: TGCAGCGTTGTTGGACAGGGGGCCTACGAGCAGTACTTC.

The sample holds a few counts of this clonotype. V usage is TRBV4-2 and J usage is TRBJ2-3, with TRBD2 matching 9 bases. The germline V gene encodes CDR1 LGHNA and CDR2 YNFKEQ. The CDR3 length is 18 residues. V shed 0 bases and J 2 bases; nucleotides not matched to a gene: 9. The CDR3 DNA sequence: TGTGCCAGCAGCCAAGATGTCCGGAGCGGGGGGCCCACAGATACGCAGTATTTT. It yields the protein CASSQDVRSGGPTDTQYF.

Only a few counts were recorded for this clonotype. The gene calls are TRBV15 and TRBJ1-6; D may be TRBD1 (5 bases). CDR3 length equals 16 residues. V was cut by 0 bases and J by 9 bases, with 15 bases left in between. CDR1 is LNHNV, CDR2 YYDKDF, per germline (reference sequence). The DNA of the CDR3 is TGTGCCACCAGCAGAGATCCGGGGGTACAGCTTTCACCCCTCCACTTT. It codes for CATSRDPGVQLSPLHF.

V is TRBV5-1 and J is TRBJ2-5; perhaps TRBD2 as D (6 bases). V gave up 5 bases and J gave up 2 bases, with 16 bases separating them. This CDR3 is built from 15 residues. Looked up from germline, CDR1 is SGHRS and CDR2 is YFSETQ. CDR3 DNA: TGCGCCAGCAGTTATGCCCGGCGGGGACAAGAGACCCAGTACTTC. Protein sequence: CASSYARRGQETQYF.

This clonotype turned up a few times. The rearrangement uses TRBV13 and TRBJ2-1; perhaps TRBD1 as D (6 bases). Trimming shortened V by 5 bases and J by 9 bases, and 14 bases separated the two germline ends. The CDR3 has 13 residues. CDR1 is PRHDT and CDR2 is FYEKMQ in the germline V gene (reference sequence). The CDR3 loop is CASSPQGWGEQFF. As DNA, the CDR3 is TGTGCCAGCAGCCCGCAGGGGTGGGGTGAGCAGTTCTTC.

The chain employs TRBV4-3 and TRBJ2-1, with 8 bases that match TRBD2. The length of the CDR3 is 15 residues. The germline V gene encodes CDR1 LGHNA and CDR2 YSLEER. V was pared by 6 bases and J by 4 bases, with 8 bases of the junction left unmatched. In DNA, the CDR3 is TGCGCCAGCAGACGGTCGGGGGGGATGTACAATGAGCAGTTCTTC. This codes for CASRRSGGMYNEQFF.

There are a few counts of this clonotype. J is TRBJ2-3 and V is TRBV9, with TRBD2 matching over 7 bases. V shed 0 bases and J 7 bases; nucleotides not matched to a gene: 2. CDR3 length: 13 amino acids. CDR1 and CDR2 (germline): SGDLS, YYNGEE. The CDR3 coding sequence is TGTGCCAGCAGCGTAGGGGGGGGTAATACGCAGTATTTT. Translated: CASSVGGGNTQYF.

This clonotype was seen once. The chain links TRBV10-3 to TRBJ2-7; TRBD1 is a possible D gene (7 bases). Matching the DNA end better, TRBJ2-5 makes the J call doubtful. Germline CDR1 ENHRY, CDR2 SYGVKD. The CDR3 has 14 amino acids. DNA of the CDR3: TGTGCCATCGGGGCAGGGGGGATTGGGGAGACCCAGTACTTC. Translated: CAIGAGGIGETQYF.

This clonotype was recorded once. The CDR3 DNA reads TGTGCCAGCACCGACCGACAGGGCCCGAATCAGCCCCAGCATTTT. This translates into CASTDRQGPNQPQHF. The chain is built from TRBV6-2 or TRBV6-3 and TRBJ1-5, with 7 bases matching TRBD1. Trimming took 7 bases from V and 4 from J; bases not matched to a gene: 10. Germline V gene data show CDR1 as MNHEY and CDR2 as SVGEGT. The CDR3 extends over 15 amino acids.

A few counts support this clonotype. The chain has TRBV6-2 or TRBV6-3 and TRBJ2-2, with D perhaps TRBD1 (6 bases). The CDR3 has 14 amino acids. Trimming shortened V by 8 bases and J by 1 base, and 11 bases separated the two germline ends. In germline, CDR1 is MNHEY, CDR2 SVGEGT. In DNA form, the CDR3 reads TGTGCCAGCCGATGGGGACAGAACACCGGGGAGCTGTTTTTT. Translated: CASRWGQNTGELFF.

The chain uses TRBV28 and TRBJ2-3; D ambiguous. From germline, CDR1 is MDHEN and CDR2 SYDVKM. Trimming took off 6 bases at V and 5 bases at J, with 24 bases between the two ends. The CDR3 consists of 17 residues. The CDR3 coding sequence is TGTGCCAGCAGCCGGGCGTACGGAGTGGCACCTTTAGATACGCAGTATTTT. As protein: CASSRAYGVAPLDTQYF.

The chain couples TRBV28 to TRBJ2-3; 7 bases line up with TRBD1. V shed 5 bases and J 2 bases; nucleotides not matched to a gene: 13. The germline gives CDR1 MDHEN, CDR2 SYDVKM. The CDR3 extends over 17 amino acids. The CDR3 nucleotides are TGTGCCAGCAGTCCCATACAGGGGATAAGGTCCACAGATACGCAGTATTTT. It is translated as CASSPIQGIRSTDTQYF.

In this sample, this clonotype turned up a few times. The CDR3 region is CASSSTTRLSTYGYTF. CDR3 sequence (DNA): TGTGCCAGCAGCTCTACCACACGGCTGTCGACCTATGGCTACACCTTC. The J gene is TRBJ1-2, the V gene TRBV11-2; no clear D. The CDR3 extends over 16 amino acids. The germline gives CDR1 SGHAT, CDR2 FQNNGV. Deletions cut 4 bases from V and 4 bases from J, with 19 bases between.

This clonotype has just one count. The genes are TRBV7-6 and TRBJ1-1; possibly TRBD1 for D (6 bases). Germline lookup yields CDR1 SGHVS and CDR2 FNYEAQ. The CDR3 length is 16 residues. V was clipped by 3 bases and J by 3 bases, with 17 bases between them. The CDR3: CASSLGGANPDTEAFF. In DNA form, the CDR3 reads TGTGCCAGCAGCTTGGGGGGGGCAAACCCGGACACTGAAGCTTTCTTT.

This chain connects TRBV7-3 to TRBJ1-1; tentatively, D is TRBD1 (6 bases). The CDR3 has 15 residues. The V end was cut by 5 bases, the J end by 5 bases, with 18 bases between. Per germline, CDR1 SGHTA and CDR2 FQGTGA. DNA of the CDR3: TGTGCCAGCAGCCCCCACGGGGGGCAGGTAACTGAAGCTTTCTTT. Translation: CASSPHGGQVTEAFF. The variable domain in full, completed from reference TRBV7-3 and TRBJ1-1, reads GAGVSQTPSNKVTEKGKYVELRCDPISGHTALYWYRQSLGQGPEFLIYFQGTGAADDSGLPNDRFFAVRPEGSVSTLKIQRTERGDSAVYLCASSPHGGQVTEAFFGQGTRLTVV.

This clonotype occurred a few times. The J gene is TRBJ1-2, the V gene TRBV12-3 or TRBV12-4; 11 bases align to TRBD1. This CDR3 is 16 amino acids long. V shed 7 bases and J 6 bases; nucleotides not matched to a gene: 13. The CDR3 is CASNPNPGQGDNGYTF. CDR3 in DNA: TGTGCCAGCAATCCAAATCCGGGACAGGGGGATAATGGCTACACCTTC.

The chain has TRBV4-3 and TRBJ1-1; D gene ambiguous. This CDR3 is built from 15 residues. Germline values: CDR1 LGHNA, CDR2 YSLEER. The germline V and J ends were trimmed by 0 bases and 1 base, with 9 bases remaining between them. The CDR3 DNA sequence: TGCGCCAGCAGCCAAGACTCCGCTTCGAACACTGAAGCTTTCTTT. Amino acid sequence: CASSQDSASNTEAFF.